The 25 T cell receptor beta chains given below trace back to one sample, sequenced in a study of T cells in Graves' hyperthyroidism and ophthalmopathy. Researchers took RNA transcripts and amplified the TCR beta CDR3 regions from them. First-round RT-PCR with HTBI primers amplified the TCR CDR3 region. TCRdb itself ran the multiplex PCR reads through MiXCR, one entry per CDR3 protein. The sample records over 700,000 distinct CDR3 sequences, about 38% being singletons. Sequencing was carried out using blood. The receptor source for this set is a man younger than 35 with Graves' hyperthyroidism.

This chain joins TRBV7-2 and TRBJ2-7; 7 bases are shared with TRBD2. With V trimmed by 5 bases and J by 3 bases, 16 bases remained unmatched. CDR1 and CDR2 from the germline V gene are SGHTA and FQGNSA. This CDR3 contains 17 residues. The CDR3 nucleotides read TGTGCCAGCAGCCCCCTGGGGGGGATCACCCACGGCTACGAGCAGTACTTC. Amino acid sequence: CASSPLGGITHGYEQYF.

CDR3 sequence: CASSLTGTSGLNEQYF. DNA of the CDR3: TGCGCCAGCAGCTTGACCGGGACTAGCGGGTTGAACGAGCAGTACTTC. The rearrangement links TRBV4-1 to TRBJ2-7, with 12 bases lining up with TRBD2. CDR1 and CDR2 from the germline V gene are MGHRA and YSYEKL. The CDR3 sequence is 16 residues long. The ends lost 5 bases at V and 5 bases at J; junction bases unmatched: 10.

The CDR3 loop reads CASAGPEAFF. CDR3 DNA: TGTGCCAGCGCGGGTCCCGAAGCTTTCTTT. This chain joins TRBV19 and TRBJ1-1; no clear D gene. V lost 9 bases, J lost 8 bases, and 10 bases lay in between. Germline CDR1 LNHDA, CDR2 SQIVND (reference sequence). This CDR3 has 10 residues.

There are a few counts of this clonotype. The chain has TRBV15 and TRBJ2-3; D perhaps matches TRBD1 (6 bases). CDR3 size: 13 residues. V dropped 8 bases and J dropped 7 bases, with 16 bases sitting between them. CDR1 is LNHNV and CDR2 is YYDKDF in the germline V gene (reference sequence). In DNA form, the CDR3 reads TGTGCCACCGCAATGGCAGGGGTGTATACGCAGTATTTT. It specifies CATAMAGVYTQYF. The entire variable domain, with the rest obtained from reference TRBV15 and TRBJ2-3, is as follows: DAMVIQNPRYQVTQFGKPVTLSCSQTLNHNVMYWYQQKSSQAPKLLFHYYDKDFNNEADTPDNFQSRRPNTSFCFLDIRSPGLGDTAMYLCATAMAGVYTQYFGPGTRLTVL.

The genes are TRBV5-1 and TRBJ2-7; D not resolved. This CDR3 region has 15 residues. The germline gives CDR1 SGHRS, CDR2 YFSETQ. V lost 0 bases, J lost 2 bases, and 12 bases lay in between. CDR3 residues: CASSLEGRITYEQYF. As DNA, the CDR3 is TGCGCCAGCAGCTTGGAAGGCAGAATCACCTACGAGCAGTACTTC.

This sequence joins TRBV7-9 and TRBJ2-7, with D possibly TRBD2 on 7 matching bases. V was pared by 1 base and J by 2 bases, with 18 bases between. The CDR3 spans 17 residues. Germline CDR1 reads SEHNR; CDR2 reads FQNEAQ (reference sequence). The CDR3: CASSLGGGGPLPYEQYF. The CDR3 bases are TGTGCCAGCAGCTTAGGAGGGGGAGGGCCGCTCCCCTACGAGCAGTACTTC.

Concerning this clonotype: Compared with germline, one end of the junction differs, possibly owing to a read error. The chain uses TRBV30 and TRBJ1-5, with TRBD1 as a possible D gene (5 bases). The germline V gene encodes CDR1 GTSNPN and CDR2 SVGIG (reference sequence). The CDR3 is made up of 15 amino acids. The CDR3 reads CPWSAWGSGNQPQHF. For the CDR3, the DNA is TGTCCCTGGAGTGCATGGGGGAGCGGCAATCAGCCCCAGCATTTT.

V gene TRBV7-6 combines with J gene TRBJ2-2, with TRBD1 identical over 8 bases. The CDR3 spans 14 residues. Germline values: CDR1 SGHVS, CDR2 FNYEAQ. V lost 2 bases, J lost 4 bases, and 0 bases stayed unmatched. The CDR3 protein is CASSLQGATGELFF. The CDR3 nucleotides are TGTGCCAGCAGCTTACAGGGGGCCACCGGGGAGCTGTTTTTT.

This clonotype occurred many times. The chain joins TRBV2 to TRBJ2-7; D might be TRBD1 or TRBD2, each matching 5 bases. V lost 6 bases, J lost 6 bases, and 21 bases lay in between. The CDR3 covers 15 residues. Germline V gene sequence: CDR1 SNHLY, CDR2 FYNNEI. CDR3 amino acids: CASRRPGPNAGEQYF. Here the CDR3 DNA reads TGTGCCAGCAGACGGCCGGGGCCGAACGCGGGCGAGCAGTACTTC. Full variable domain (outside the CDR3, taken from reference TRBV2 and TRBJ2-7): EPEVTQTPSHQVTQMGQEVILRCVPISNHLYFYWYRQILGQKVEFLVSFYNNEISEKSEIFDDQFSVERPDGSNFTLKIRSTKLEDSAMYFCASRRPGPNAGEQYFGPGTRLTVT.

This clonotype was detected only a few times. The chain links TRBV10-3 to TRBJ2-7; D might be TRBD2 (6 bases). V was cut by 6 bases and J by 2 bases, with 17 bases left in between. Germline CDR1 reads ENHRY; CDR2 reads SYGVKD. CDR3 length equals 15 residues. Here the CDR3 reads CAISPGTARTYEQYF. The CDR3 DNA sequence: TGTGCCATCAGCCCGGGGACTGCCCGAACCTACGAGCAGTACTTC.

The chain uses TRBV7-2 and TRBJ2-5, with D perhaps TRBD1 (6 bases). Per germline, CDR1 SGHTA and CDR2 FQGNSA. The CDR3 totals 15 residues. V lost 5 bases and J 5 bases, leaving 18 bases between the germline ends. The CDR3 DNA sequence: TGTGCCAGCAGCCCAGACAGGTGGCCTGGGGAGACCCAGTACTTC. Protein sequence: CASSPDRWPGETQYF.

The J gene is TRBJ2-7, the V gene TRBV7-9; 7 bases match TRBD1. The CDR3 has 16 residues. The J segment lost 2 bases and the V segment lost 0 bases, leaving 7 bases of the junction unmatched. Germline V CDR1 and CDR2: SEHNR, FQNEAQ (reference sequence). The CDR3 reads CASSLAGWQGAYEQYF. CDR3 sequence (DNA): TGTGCCAGCAGCTTAGCCGGTTGGCAGGGGGCCTACGAGCAGTACTTC. Combining the CDR3 with reference TRBV7-9 and TRBJ2-7 gives the whole variable domain DTGVSQNPRHKITKRGQNVTFRCDPISEHNRLYWYRQTLGQGPEFLTYFQNEAQLEKSRLLSDRFSAERPKGSFSTLEIQRTEQGDSAMYLCASSLAGWQGAYEQYFGPGTRLTVT.

V is TRBV20-1 and J is TRBJ2-5; 11 bases match TRBD2. Trimming cost V 1 base and J 0 bases; bases outside gene matches: 1. The CDR3 totals 15 residues. Germline CDR1 reads DFQATT; CDR2 reads SNEGSKA (reference sequence). CDR3 DNA: TGCAGTGCTAGAGGGACTAGCGGGTACCAAGAGACCCAGTACTTC. This gives the protein CSARGTSGYQETQYF.

The chain carries TRBV11-1 and TRBJ2-3; D may be TRBD2 (6 bases). Germline CDR1 reads SGHAT; CDR2 reads FQDESV (reference sequence). The CDR3 sequence is 15 residues long. Trimming cost V 7 bases and J 5 bases, with 19 bases left between them. The CDR3 protein is CASTPRDSRGDTQYF. DNA of the CDR3: TGTGCCAGCACCCCCCGGGACTCAAGGGGAGATACGCAGTATTTT.

This clonotype has ten or more counts. This chain links TRBV15 with TRBJ2-7, with D possibly called TRBD1 or TRBD2 (5 bases each). The CDR3 loop spans 15 amino acids. The germline CDR1 and CDR2 sequences are LNHNV and YYDKDF (reference sequence). V lost 0 bases to trimming and J lost 2 bases, with 11 bases between them. CDR3 protein: CATSRDFEGPYEQYF. Written as DNA, the CDR3 is TGTGCCACCAGCAGAGATTTCGAGGGACCCTACGAGCAGTACTTC.

The chain employs TRBV2 and TRBJ1-1; D remains ambiguous. V shed 7 bases and J shed 1 base, with 16 bases lying between them. Germline values: CDR1 SNHLY, CDR2 FYNNEI. The CDR3 sequence is 15 residues long. The CDR3 coding sequence is TGTGCCAGCATTTGGGGAAACCCGCCGAACACTGAAGCTTTCTTT. Residues: CASIWGNPPNTEAFF.

This clonotype was picked up one time. This chain joins TRBV7-9 and TRBJ2-7, with 8 bases lining up with TRBD1. This CDR3 has 14 amino acids. V was pared by 4 bases and J by 2 bases, with 4 bases of the junction left unmatched. The germline CDR1 and CDR2 sequences are SEHNR and FQNEAQ (reference sequence). The CDR3 protein is CASSSLTGAYEQYF. CDR3 sequence (DNA): TGTGCCAGCAGCTCCCTGACAGGGGCCTACGAGCAGTACTTC.

This clonotype was seen more than once but under ten times. The chain is built from TRBV12-3 or TRBV12-4 and TRBJ1-6; D is unresolved. V was cut by 7 bases and J by 6 bases, with 16 bases left in between. CDR3 length equals 15 residues. In DNA form, the CDR3 reads TGTGCCAGCATCCGGACCGCTGCCCGTAATTCACCCCTCCACTTT. Translation gives CASIRTAARNSPLHF.

This clonotype was seen more than once but under ten times. The V and J genes are TRBV7-2 and TRBJ2-7; 9 positions match TRBD1. With V trimmed by 5 bases and J by 6 bases, 5 bases remained unmatched. This CDR3 spans 13 amino acids. The germline CDR1 and CDR2 sequences are SGHTA and FQGNSA. The CDR3 protein is CASSAGQGTEQYF. The DNA for the CDR3 is TGTGCCAGCAGCGCCGGACAGGGGACCGAGCAGTACTTC.

The rearrangement joins TRBV2 to TRBJ2-5, with 7 bases aligning to TRBD2. CDR3 length: 10 residues. Germline assignment: CDR1 SNHLY and CDR2 FYNNEI. J was trimmed by 7 bases and V by 11 bases; bases with no gene match: 4. Written as DNA, the CDR3 is TGTGCCTGGTGGGGGGGGACCCAGTACTTC. Residues: CAWWGGTQYF. Complete variable domain (other parts from reference TRBV2 and TRBJ2-5): EPEVTQTPSHQVTQMGQEVILRCVPISNHLYFYWYRQILGQKVEFLVSFYNNEISEKSEIFDDQFSVERPDGSNFTLKIRSTKLEDSAMYFCAWWGGTQYFGPGTRLLVL.

This clonotype was detected many times. CDR3 nucleotides: TGTGCCAGTAGTATAGATCGAGGCTACACCTTC. Translating gives CASSIDRGYTF. This chain connects TRBV19 to TRBJ1-2, with D unresolved. The CDR3 contains 11 residues. Germline loops: CDR1 LNHDA, CDR2 SQIVND (reference sequence). Between the trimmed V and J ends, which lost 0 bases and 8 bases, there was a span of 4 bases.

This clonotype has more than one count but fewer than ten. The chain joins TRBV7-2 to TRBJ1-2, with TRBD1 matching over 8 bases. The CDR3 consists of 17 residues. The germline gives CDR1 SGHTA, CDR2 FQGNSA. V gave up 3 bases and J gave up 8 bases; unmatched junction bases: 17. The CDR3 sequence is CASSLPSAGQGLGGYTF. The CDR3 coding sequence is TGTGCCAGCAGCTTGCCCTCAGCCGGACAGGGCCTAGGGGGCTACACCTTC.

The rearrangement uses TRBV20-1 and TRBJ2-7; perhaps TRBD2 as D (5 bases). The CDR3 sequence is 14 residues long. Germline V CDR1 and CDR2: DFQATT, SNEGSKA (reference sequence). V was trimmed by 2 bases and J by 6 bases, leaving 17 bases between them. The CDR3 sequence: CSARLTGYRAEQYF. CDR3 nucleotides: TGCAGTGCTAGACTAACGGGGTATAGGGCCGAGCAGTACTTC.

This clonotype was counted at least ten times. The rearrangement joins TRBV24-1 to TRBJ1-4, with no clear D. CDR1 is KGHDR and CDR2 is SFDVKD in the germline V gene. Trimming cost V 3 bases and J 4 bases, with 11 bases left between them. The length of the CDR3 is 15 residues. CDR3 amino acids: CATSDGTAVNEKLFF. The CDR3 bases are TGTGCCACCAGTGATGGAACGGCCGTTAATGAAAAACTGTTTTTT.

As for this clonotype: A read error may be the cause here, since a much bigger clone is one base away. The CDR3 region has the DNA TGTACCAGCAGGCCCAACATGAACACTGAAGCTTTCTTT. Translated, it gives CTSRPNMNTEAFF. The chain couples TRBV7-9 to TRBJ1-1; no firm D call. CDR1 SEHNR and CDR2 FQNEAQ come from the germline V gene (reference sequence). The CDR3 loop spans 13 amino acids.